A selection of T cell receptor beta chains follows, all from one sample in a study of Ad26.COV2.S vaccination and SARS-CoV-2 variants. Produced via immunoSEQ multiplex PCR; TCRdb's table is partial and in-frame only. This table has hundreds of thousands of clones, 86% appearing once. Specimen: peripheral blood, collected in a trial of Ad26.COV2.S vaccine versus placebo. These receptors were obtained from a person between 18 and 65 years old who received the Ad26.COV2.S COVID-19 vaccine or a placebo. CDR3s include the opening cysteine and the closing phenylalanine or tryptophan. Fields, in order: V gene, J gene, CDR3 protein.

TRBV4-1	TRBJ1-2	CASSQELRHYGYTF
TRBV18	TRBJ1-5	CASSQGQPRNQPQHF
TRBV5-1	TRBJ2-1	CASSLWGREGNEQFF
TRBV28	TRBJ2-7	CASGTGGYYEQYF
TRBV4-3	TRBJ1-2	CASSQEAGRDGYTF
TRBV9	TRBJ1-2	CASSSSGQNYGYTF
TRBV9	TRBJ1-2	CASSVGAGTANYGYTF
TRBV10-1	TRBJ1-1	CASSQGGAGKAFF
TRBV19	TRBJ1-5	CASGLQPQHF
TRBV7-2	TRBJ1-4	CASSSEGRPEEKLFF
TRBV7-3	TRBJ2-3	CASSRGWGTGEDTQYF
TRBV6-5	TRBJ1-4	CASSYDRANEKLFF
TRBV18	TRBJ2-5	CASSPVVETQYF
TRBV5-8	TRBJ1-2	CASSLGARYGYTF
TRBV7-2	TRBJ2-1	CASSYLPGQGAYNEQFF
TRBV7-9	TRBJ2-7	CASSSGGGGYAYEQYF
TRBV5-1	TRBJ2-7	CASSLVSGGADEQYF
TRBV20-1	TRBJ1-2	CSAARSKSHTF
TRBV30	TRBJ2-1	CAWIRGLDNEQFF
TRBV28	TRBJ1-1	CASGQGAATTNTEAFF
TRBV6-5	TRBJ2-1	CASSSGVNEQFF
TRBV6-5	TRBJ2-3	CASGPRGRSTDTQYF
TRBV4-3	TRBJ2-2	CASSQDLLAGRAGELFF
TRBV28	TRBJ2-7	CASSPGLAGVYEQYF
TRBV6-5	TRBJ2-5	CASKAAGAAQETQYF
TRBV6-5	TRBJ1-2	CASSYSTTRTNYGYTF
TRBV24-1	TRBJ1-1	CATSDHRQGNTEAFF
TRBV10-2	TRBJ2-3	CASRLGGGAKDTQYF
TRBV15	TRBJ2-7	CATSREGRVYEQYF
TRBV3-1/TRBV3-2	TRBJ1-2	CASSQDRGVGSYGYTF
TRBV2	TRBJ2-7	CASKAETLSYEQYF
TRBV29-1	TRBJ1-4	CSVSATNEKLFF
TRBV10-1	TRBJ1-1	CASSERNTEAFF
TRBV19	TRBJ1-2	CASSPQGLGGYTF
TRBV28	TRBJ2-1	CASRALGEQFF
TRBV15	TRBJ2-3	CATSMDPRTDTQYF
TRBV7-2	TRBJ1-4	CASSSGYGRGAEKLFF
TRBV24-1	TRBJ2-2	CATSDFPTGLAGGTGELFF
TRBV5-1	TRBJ2-6	CASSFSRDLKGPGANVLTF
TRBV9	TRBJ2-2	CASDRAVTGELFF
TRBV19	TRBJ2-2	CASKLAGVNTGELFF
TRBV19	TRBJ1-2	CASSKTSDYGYTF
TRBV21-1	TRBJ1-1	CASSIRTGRITEAFF
TRBV20-1	TRBJ1-2	CSASLQGPHGYTF
TRBV7-9	TRBJ1-4	CASSLVLNEKLFF
TRBV5-6	TRBJ1-1	CASSLSEVTEAFF
TRBV3-1/TRBV3-2	TRBJ1-3	CASSSTTDSGNTIYF
TRBV3-1/TRBV3-2	TRBJ2-7	CASSEGRTSYEQYF
TRBV5-4	TRBJ2-1	CASSLWAGNNEQFF
TRBV19	TRBJ1-2	CASSRGQGSYGYTF
TRBV4-3	TRBJ2-2	CASSQNAGRGANTGELFF
TRBV5-1	TRBJ1-1	CATSPMGLNTEAFF
TRBV28	TRBJ2-7	CASSSGTSGIPYEQYF